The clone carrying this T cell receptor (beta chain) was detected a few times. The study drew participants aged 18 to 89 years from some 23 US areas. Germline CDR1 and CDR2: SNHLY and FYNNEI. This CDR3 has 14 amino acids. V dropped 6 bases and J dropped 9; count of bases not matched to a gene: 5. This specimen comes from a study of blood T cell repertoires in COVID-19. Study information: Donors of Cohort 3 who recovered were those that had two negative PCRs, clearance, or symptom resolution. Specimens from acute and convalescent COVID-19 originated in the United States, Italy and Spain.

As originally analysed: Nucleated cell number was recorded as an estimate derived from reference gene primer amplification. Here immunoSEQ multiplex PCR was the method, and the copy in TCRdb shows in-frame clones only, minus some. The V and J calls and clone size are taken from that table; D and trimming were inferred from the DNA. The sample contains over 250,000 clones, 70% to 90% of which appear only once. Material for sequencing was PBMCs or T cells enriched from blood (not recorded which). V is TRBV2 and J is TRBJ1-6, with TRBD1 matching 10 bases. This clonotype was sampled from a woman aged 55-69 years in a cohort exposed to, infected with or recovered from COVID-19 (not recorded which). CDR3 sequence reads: CASSGTGASSPLHF. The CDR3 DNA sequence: TGTGCCAGCAGCGGGACAGGGGCCAGTTCACCCCTCCACTTT.